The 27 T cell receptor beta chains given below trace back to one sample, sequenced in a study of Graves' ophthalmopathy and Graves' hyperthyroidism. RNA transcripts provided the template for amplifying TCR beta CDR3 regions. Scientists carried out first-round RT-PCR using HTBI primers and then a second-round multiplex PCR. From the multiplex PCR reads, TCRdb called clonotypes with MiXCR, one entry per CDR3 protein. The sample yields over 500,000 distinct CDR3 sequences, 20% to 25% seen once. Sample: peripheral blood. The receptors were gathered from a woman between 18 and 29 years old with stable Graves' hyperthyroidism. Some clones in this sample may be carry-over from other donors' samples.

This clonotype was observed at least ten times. The CDR3 nucleotides read TGTGCCAGCAGTTGGTCCTTCGGGAACGAGCAGTACTTC. This gives the protein CASSWSFGNEQYF. This chain uses TRBV6-5 with TRBJ2-7; perhaps TRBD2 as D (5 bases). The ends were cut back, 4 bases at V and 5 bases at J, with 12 bases in the middle. The CDR3 spans 13 residues. The V gene's germline CDR1 is MNHEY and CDR2 SVGAGI.

CDR3 in amino acids: CASSSSRQDFYEQYF. CDR3 sequence (DNA): TGTGCCAGCAGCTCCTCACGACAGGACTTCTACGAGCAGTACTTC. V is TRBV7-2 and J is TRBJ2-7; possible D gene TRBD1, 6 bases. V lost 4 bases, J lost 3 bases, and 16 bases lay in between. The CDR3 contains 15 residues. The germline V gene encodes CDR1 SGHTA and CDR2 FQGNSA. Using reference TRBV7-2 and TRBJ2-7 for the parts outside the CDR3, the full variable domain is GAGVSQSPSNKVTEKGKDVELRCDPISGHTALYWYRQSLGQGLEFLIYFQGNSAPDKSGLPSDRFSAERTGGSVSTLTIQRTQQEDSAVYLCASSSSRQDFYEQYFGPGTRLTVT.

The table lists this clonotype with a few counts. The CDR3 sequence is CASSLKGNIQYF. The CDR3, as DNA: TGTGCCAGCAGTTTAAAGGGAAACATTCAGTACTTC. J is TRBJ2-4 and V is TRBV12-3 or TRBV12-4; D is unclear. V lost 2 bases and J lost 6, with 5 bases in between. The CDR3 runs to 12 residues.

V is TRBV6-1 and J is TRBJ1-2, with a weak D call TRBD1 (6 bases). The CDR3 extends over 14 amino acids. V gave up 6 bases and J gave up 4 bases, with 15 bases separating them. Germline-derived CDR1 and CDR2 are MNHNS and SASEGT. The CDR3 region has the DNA TGTGCCAGCAGCTCCGGACAGAACATCTATGGCTACACCTTC. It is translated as CASSSGQNIYGYTF.

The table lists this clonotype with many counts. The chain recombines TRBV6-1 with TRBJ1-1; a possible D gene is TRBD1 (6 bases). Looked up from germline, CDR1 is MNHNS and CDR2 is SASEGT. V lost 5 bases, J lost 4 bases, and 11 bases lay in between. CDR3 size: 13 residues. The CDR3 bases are TGTGCCAGCAGTCGGGACACGAGCACTGAAGCTTTCTTT. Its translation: CASSRDTSTEAFF.

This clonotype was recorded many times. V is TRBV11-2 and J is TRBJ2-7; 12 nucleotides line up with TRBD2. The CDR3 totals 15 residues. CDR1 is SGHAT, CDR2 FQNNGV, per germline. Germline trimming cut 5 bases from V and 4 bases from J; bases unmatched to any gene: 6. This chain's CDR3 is CASSTTSGGLYEQYF. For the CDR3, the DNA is TGTGCCAGCAGCACAACTAGCGGGGGGTTGTACGAGCAGTACTTC.

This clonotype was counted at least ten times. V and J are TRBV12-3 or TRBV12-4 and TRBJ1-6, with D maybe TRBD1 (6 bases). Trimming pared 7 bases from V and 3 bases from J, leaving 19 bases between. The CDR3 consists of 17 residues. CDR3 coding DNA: TGTGCCAGCACCCAGACGGGGGTCAGGGGCTATAATTCACCCCTCCACTTT. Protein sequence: CASTQTGVRGYNSPLHF.

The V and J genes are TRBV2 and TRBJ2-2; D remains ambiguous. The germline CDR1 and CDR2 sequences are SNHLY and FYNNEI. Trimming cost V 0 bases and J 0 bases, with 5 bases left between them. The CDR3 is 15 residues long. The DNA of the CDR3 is TGTGCCAGCAGTGAAGCAGGCGCGAACACCGGGGAGCTGTTTTTT. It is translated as CASSEAGANTGELFF. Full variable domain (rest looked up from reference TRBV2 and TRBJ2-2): EPEVTQTPSHQVTQMGQEVILRCVPISNHLYFYWYRQILGQKVEFLVSFYNNEISEKSEIFDDQFSVERPDGSNFTLKIRSTKLEDSAMYFCASSEAGANTGELFFGEGSRLTVL.

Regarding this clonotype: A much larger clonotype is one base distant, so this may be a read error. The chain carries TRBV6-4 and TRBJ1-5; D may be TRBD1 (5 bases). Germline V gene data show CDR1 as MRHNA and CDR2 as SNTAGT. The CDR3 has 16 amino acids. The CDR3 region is CASSQSLGEGNQPHHF. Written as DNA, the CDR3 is TGTGCCAGCAGTCAATCCCTAGGGGAGGGGAATCAGCCCCATCATTTT.

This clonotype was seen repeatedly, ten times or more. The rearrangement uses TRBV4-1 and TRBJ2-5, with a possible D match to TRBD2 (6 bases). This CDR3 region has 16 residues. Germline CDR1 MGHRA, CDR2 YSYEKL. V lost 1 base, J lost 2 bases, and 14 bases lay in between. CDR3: CASSQGRAGFQETQYF. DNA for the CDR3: TGCGCCAGCAGCCAAGGGCGAGCGGGCTTTCAAGAGACCCAGTACTTC.

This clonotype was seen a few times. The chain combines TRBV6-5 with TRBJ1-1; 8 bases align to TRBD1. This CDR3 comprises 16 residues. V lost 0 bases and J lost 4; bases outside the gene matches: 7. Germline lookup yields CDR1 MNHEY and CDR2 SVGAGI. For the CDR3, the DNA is TGTGCCAGCAGTTACTCGAAATCAGGGGGCGGCACTGAAGCTTTCTTT. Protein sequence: CASSYSKSGGGTEAFF.

Here the CDR3 reads CASSYFPGNYGYTF. CDR3 DNA: TGTGCCAGCAGTTATTTTCCGGGAAACTATGGCTACACCTTC. This chain uses TRBV6-5 with TRBJ1-2; the D is unclear. Germline V gene sequence: CDR1 MNHEY, CDR2 SVGAGI. Trimming shortened V by 3 bases and J by 2 bases, and 10 bases separated the two germline ends. The CDR3 has 14 residues.

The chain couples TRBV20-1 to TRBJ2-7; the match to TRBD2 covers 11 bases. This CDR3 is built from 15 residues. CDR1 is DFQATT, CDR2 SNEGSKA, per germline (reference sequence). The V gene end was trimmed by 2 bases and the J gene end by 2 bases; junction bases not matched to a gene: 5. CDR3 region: CSARPGTSGTYEQYF. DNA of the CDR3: TGCAGTGCTAGACCCGGGACTAGCGGAACCTACGAGCAGTACTTC.

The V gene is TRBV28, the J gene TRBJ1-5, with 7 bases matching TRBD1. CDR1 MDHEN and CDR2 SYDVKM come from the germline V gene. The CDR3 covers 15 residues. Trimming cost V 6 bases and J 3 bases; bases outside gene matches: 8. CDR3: CASSPGDRPNQPQHF. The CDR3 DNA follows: TGTGCCAGCAGCCCGGGGGACAGACCCAATCAGCCCCAGCATTTT.

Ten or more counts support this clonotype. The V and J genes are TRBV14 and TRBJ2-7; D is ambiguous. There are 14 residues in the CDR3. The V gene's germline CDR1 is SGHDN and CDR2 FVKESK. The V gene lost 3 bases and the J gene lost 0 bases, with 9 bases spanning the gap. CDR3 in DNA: TGTGCCAGCAGCCAGGACGCCAGCTCCTACGAGCAGTACTTC. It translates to CASSQDASSYEQYF.

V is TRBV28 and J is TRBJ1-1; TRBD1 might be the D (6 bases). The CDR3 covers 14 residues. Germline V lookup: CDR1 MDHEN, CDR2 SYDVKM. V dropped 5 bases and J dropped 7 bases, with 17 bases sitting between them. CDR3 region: CASSRTAYGFEAFF. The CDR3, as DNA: TGTGCCAGCAGTAGGACAGCGTACGGCTTTGAAGCTTTCTTT.

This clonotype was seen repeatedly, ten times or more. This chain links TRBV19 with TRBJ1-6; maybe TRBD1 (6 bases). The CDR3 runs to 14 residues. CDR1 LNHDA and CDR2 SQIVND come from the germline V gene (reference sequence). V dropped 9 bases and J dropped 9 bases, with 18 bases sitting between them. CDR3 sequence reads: CASRGQPQISPLHF. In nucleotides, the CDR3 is TGTGCCAGCCGAGGACAGCCCCAAATTTCACCCCTCCACTTT.

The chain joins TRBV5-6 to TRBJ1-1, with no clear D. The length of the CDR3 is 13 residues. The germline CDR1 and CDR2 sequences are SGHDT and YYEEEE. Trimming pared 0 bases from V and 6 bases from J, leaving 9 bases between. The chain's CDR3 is CASSLAGFSEAFF. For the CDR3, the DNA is TGTGCCAGCAGCTTGGCCGGGTTCTCTGAAGCTTTCTTT. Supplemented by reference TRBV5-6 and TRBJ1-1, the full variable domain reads DAGVTQSPTHLIKTRGQQVTLRCSPKSGHDTVSWYQQALGQGPQFIFQYYEEEERQRGNFPDRFSGHQFPNYSSELNVNALLLGDSALYLCASSLAGFSEAFFGQGTRLTVV.

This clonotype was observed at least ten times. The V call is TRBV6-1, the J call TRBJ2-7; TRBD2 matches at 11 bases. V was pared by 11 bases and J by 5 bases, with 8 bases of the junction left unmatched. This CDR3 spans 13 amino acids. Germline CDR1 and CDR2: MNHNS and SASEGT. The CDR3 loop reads CAGRLAGSHEQYF. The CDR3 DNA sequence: TGTGCCGGCCGACTAGCGGGGAGCCACGAGCAGTACTTC.

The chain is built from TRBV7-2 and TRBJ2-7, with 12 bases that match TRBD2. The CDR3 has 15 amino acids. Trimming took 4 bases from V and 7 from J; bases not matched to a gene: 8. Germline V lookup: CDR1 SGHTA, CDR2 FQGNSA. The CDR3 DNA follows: TGTGCCAGCAGCTCTAGCGGGGGGGCGGGATGGGAGCAGTACTTC. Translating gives CASSSSGGAGWEQYF.

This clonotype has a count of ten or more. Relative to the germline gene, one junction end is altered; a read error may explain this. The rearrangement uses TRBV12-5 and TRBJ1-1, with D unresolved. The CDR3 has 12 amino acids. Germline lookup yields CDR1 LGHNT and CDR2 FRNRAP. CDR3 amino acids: CASGPPNTEASF. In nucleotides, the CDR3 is TGTGCTAGTGGTCCCCCCAACACTGAAGCTTCCTTT.

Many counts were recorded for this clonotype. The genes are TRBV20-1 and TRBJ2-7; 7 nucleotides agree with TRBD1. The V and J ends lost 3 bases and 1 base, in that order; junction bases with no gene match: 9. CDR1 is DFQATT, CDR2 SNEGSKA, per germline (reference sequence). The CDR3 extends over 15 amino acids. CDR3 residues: CSARVDRIKSYEQYF. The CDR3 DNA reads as TGCAGTGCTAGGGTGGACAGGATTAAATCCTACGAGCAGTACTTC.

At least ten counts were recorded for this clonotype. The chain's CDR3 is CASSVAAAGQETQYF. CDR3 DNA sequence: TGTGCCAGCAGCGTAGCGGCGGCAGGGCAAGAGACCCAGTACTTC. The rearrangement joins TRBV9 to TRBJ2-5, with D maybe TRBD1 (5 bases). CDR3 length: 15 residues. The V gene's germline CDR1 is SGDLS and CDR2 YYNGEE. V lost 0 bases and J lost 2, with 11 bases in between.

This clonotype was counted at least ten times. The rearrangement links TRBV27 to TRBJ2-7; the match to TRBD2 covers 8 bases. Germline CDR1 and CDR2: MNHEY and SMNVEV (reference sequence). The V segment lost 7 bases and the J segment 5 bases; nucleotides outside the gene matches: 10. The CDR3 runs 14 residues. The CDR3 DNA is TGTGCCAGCACCCCCCTCGGGAGGGTTCACGAGCAGTACTTC. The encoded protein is CASTPLGRVHEQYF.

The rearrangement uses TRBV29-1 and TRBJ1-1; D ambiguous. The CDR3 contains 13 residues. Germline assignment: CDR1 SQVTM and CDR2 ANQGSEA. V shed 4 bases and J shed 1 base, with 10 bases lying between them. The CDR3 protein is CSVGKDPNTEAFF. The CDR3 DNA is TGCAGCGTTGGAAAGGACCCGAACACTGAAGCTTTCTTT.

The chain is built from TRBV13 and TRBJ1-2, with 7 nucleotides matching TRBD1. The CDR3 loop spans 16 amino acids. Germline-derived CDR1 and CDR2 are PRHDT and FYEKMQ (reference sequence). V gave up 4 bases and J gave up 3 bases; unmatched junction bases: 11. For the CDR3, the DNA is TGTGCCAGCAGCTCATCCACAGGGGCGGGGGACTATGGCTACACCTTC. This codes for CASSSSTGAGDYGYTF.

The CDR3 coding sequence is TGTGCCAGCAGTGAAACACACAGGATATATGGCTACACCTTC. Amino acid sequence: CASSETHRIYGYTF. The chain employs TRBV25-1 and TRBJ1-2; tentatively, D is TRBD1 (5 bases). Trimming cost V 2 bases and J 5 bases, with 12 bases left between them. Germline values: CDR1 MGHDK, CDR2 SYGVNS. CDR3 length equals 14 residues.